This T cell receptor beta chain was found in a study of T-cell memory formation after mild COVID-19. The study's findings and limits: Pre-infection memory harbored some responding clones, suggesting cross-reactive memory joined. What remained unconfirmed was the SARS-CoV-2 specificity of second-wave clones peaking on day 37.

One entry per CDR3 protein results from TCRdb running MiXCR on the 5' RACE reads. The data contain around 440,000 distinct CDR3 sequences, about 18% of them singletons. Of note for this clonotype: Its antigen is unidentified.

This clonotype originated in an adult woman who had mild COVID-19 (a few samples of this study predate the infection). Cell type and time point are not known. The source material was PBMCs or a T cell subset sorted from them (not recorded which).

The CDR3: CATLALLRRSSYNEQFF. CDR3 in DNA: TGTGCCACCCTTGCTCTTCTCCGACGAAGCTCCTACAATGAGCAGTTCTTC. J is TRBJ2-1 and V is TRBV6-2 or TRBV6-3; no definite D call. The germline CDR1 and CDR2 sequences are MNHEY and SVGEGT. The CDR3 runs to 17 residues. V was cut by 10 bases and J by 0 bases, with 22 bases left in between.